These 30 T cell receptor beta chains share one sample of origin, sequenced in a study of blood T cell repertoires in COVID-19. This table comes from immunoSEQ multiplex PCR, and its TCRdb copy is limited to in-frame clones, with some not included. Of about 300,000 clones listed, about 90% are singletons. The sample consisted of PBMCs or T cells enriched from blood (not recorded which). The receptors here all came from a woman between 45 and 60 years old who had been exposed to COVID-19.

This clone was counted a few times. V usage is TRBV11-2 and J usage is TRBJ2-7; 9 bases line up with TRBD2. Trimming took 5 bases from V and 0 from J; bases not matched to a gene: 8. Germline V gives CDR1 SGHAT, CDR2 FQNNGV. The CDR3 is 16 amino acids. The CDR3 DNA follows: TGTGCCAGCAGCCGGGAGGCTAGCGGGGCCTCCTACGAGCAGTACTTC. Protein: CASSREASGASYEQYF.

The chain recombines TRBV3-1 (or the pseudogene TRBV3-2) with TRBJ1-2, with 10 nucleotides matching TRBD1. This CDR3 comprises 16 residues. J was trimmed by 7 bases and V by 5 bases; bases with no gene match: 13. Germline CDR1 reads LGHDT; CDR2 reads YNNKEL (reference sequence). DNA for the CDR3: TGTGCCAGCAGCAACCGGGACAGGGGTATATTACGTGGCTACACCTTC. Translated: CASSNRDRGILRGYTF.

V is TRBV2 and J is TRBJ1-1; 8 bases fit TRBD1. V was clipped by 6 bases and J by 3 bases; unmatched bases: 15. The CDR3 runs to 17 residues. The germline gives CDR1 SNHLY, CDR2 FYNNEI. The CDR3 DNA reads as TGTGCCAGCAGCCTTAGGGCAACAGGGGGTTTGGACACTGAAGCTTTCTTT. This gives the protein CASSLRATGGLDTEAFF.

The V and J genes are TRBV11-3 and TRBJ2-7; a weak D match, TRBD2 (6 bases). Germline CDR1 reads SGHNT; CDR2 reads YENEEA. V shed 2 bases and J shed 6 bases, with 11 bases lying between them. This CDR3 is built from 13 residues. CDR3 sequence: CASSLYYGGEQYF. The DNA of the CDR3 is TGTGCCAGCAGCTTATATTACGGGGGCGAGCAGTACTTC.

Here the CDR3 reads CASSPMGGPLNTDTQYF. CDR3 DNA: TGTGCCAGCAGCCCCATGGGGGGTCCTCTCAACACAGATACGCAGTATTTT. The rearrangement uses TRBV9 and TRBJ2-3, with D perhaps TRBD2 (6 bases). V lost 4 bases to trimming and J lost 2 bases, with 20 bases between them. This CDR3 is 17 amino acids long. The germline CDR1 and CDR2 sequences are SGDLS and YYNGEE.

The chain links TRBV19 to TRBJ1-5, with 12 bases aligning to TRBD1. V was clipped by 7 bases and J by 3 bases; unmatched bases: 4. This CDR3 has 15 residues. Per germline, CDR1 LNHDA and CDR2 SQIVND (reference sequence). CDR3 in amino acids: CASIGTGGYNQPQHF. The DNA of the CDR3 is TGTGCCAGTATTGGGACAGGGGGCTACAATCAGCCCCAGCATTTT.

V usage is TRBV2 and J usage is TRBJ1-5; 7 bases align to TRBD1. The CDR3 runs to 15 residues. Looked up from germline, CDR1 is SNHLY and CDR2 is FYNNEI. V gave up 5 bases and J gave up 2 bases; unmatched junction bases: 6. The CDR3 protein is CASSRRQGGNQPQHF. In nucleotides, the CDR3 is TGTGCCAGCAGTCGCAGACAGGGAGGCAATCAGCCCCAGCATTTT.

The chain combines TRBV19 with TRBJ1-1; 7 nucleotides match TRBD1. The CDR3 totals 14 residues. Trimming took 4 bases from V and 0 from J; bases not matched to a gene: 2. The V gene's germline CDR1 is LNHDA and CDR2 SQIVND (reference sequence). The CDR3 loop is CASSTGQLNTEAFF. CDR3 nucleotides: TGTGCCAGTAGTACGGGACAGTTGAACACTGAAGCTTTCTTT.

The chain carries TRBV12-5 and TRBJ2-5, with TRBD2 matching 10 bases. Trimming cost V 1 base and J 14 bases; bases outside gene matches: 13. From germline, CDR1 is LGHNT and CDR2 FRNRAP. The CDR3 is 15 amino acids. For the CDR3, the DNA is TGTGCTAGTGGTTTGGAGGCTAGCGGGGGAGGAGTCAAATACTTC. It specifies CASGLEASGGGVKYF. Supplemented by reference TRBV12-5 and TRBJ2-5, the full variable domain reads DARVTQTPRHKVTEMGQEVTMRCQPILGHNTVFWYRQTMMQGLELLAYFRNRAPLDDSGMPKDRFSAEMPDATLATLKIQPSEPRDSAVYFCASGLEASGGGVKYFGPGTRLLVL.

The chain joins TRBV14 to TRBJ2-5; possibly TRBD2 for D (5 bases). The length of the CDR3 is 13 residues. V was shortened by 1 base and J by 5 bases, with 8 bases between the two germline ends. The germline CDR1 and CDR2 sequences are SGHDN and FVKESK. This CDR3 is CASSQASGETQYF. CDR3 nucleotides: TGTGCCAGCAGCCAAGCTTCGGGGGAGACCCAGTACTTC.

The genes are TRBV28 and TRBJ1-1; D unclear. V was trimmed by 6 bases and J by 4 bases, leaving 9 bases between them. There are 12 residues in the CDR3. The germline V gene encodes CDR1 MDHEN and CDR2 SYDVKM. The CDR3 is CASSKQLTEAFF. CDR3 in DNA: TGTGCCAGCAGCAAACAGCTCACTGAAGCTTTCTTT.

The V gene is TRBV6-4, the J gene TRBJ2-7, with D possibly TRBD2 on 5 matching bases. The CDR3 runs to 15 residues. V dropped 5 bases and J dropped 2 bases, with 16 bases sitting between them. The V gene's germline CDR1 is MRHNA and CDR2 SNTAGT. CDR3 DNA sequence: TGTGCCAGCAGTACAGCGAAGAGGGCCCCCTACGAGCAGTACTTC. Its protein product is CASSTAKRAPYEQYF.

The rearrangement uses TRBV6-5 and TRBJ2-2, with D uncertain. Looked up from germline, CDR1 is MNHEY and CDR2 is SVGAGI. There are 12 residues in the CDR3. V was shortened by 7 bases and J by 1 base, with 4 bases between the two germline ends. As DNA, the CDR3 is TGTGCCAGCACTCGGAACACCGGGGAGCTGTTTTTT. Encoded protein: CASTRNTGELFF.

CDR3 region: CASSGGTASSTDTQYF. Here the CDR3 DNA reads TGTGCCAGCAGTGGGGGGACAGCTTCTAGCACAGATACGCAGTATTTT. The J gene is TRBJ2-3, the V gene TRBV2; 7 nucleotides line up with TRBD1. Germline values: CDR1 SNHLY, CDR2 FYNNEI. The CDR3 is 16 amino acids. V lost 4 bases, J lost 0 bases, and 7 bases stayed unmatched.

The J gene is TRBJ2-3, the V gene TRBV6-2 or TRBV6-3, with 8 bases aligning to TRBD1. This CDR3 is 17 amino acids long. Germline CDR1 and CDR2: MNHEY and SVGEGT. V dropped 0 bases and J dropped 4; count of bases not matched to a gene: 9. The CDR3 loop is CASSYSPGTGPADTQYF. CDR3 nucleotide sequence: TGTGCCAGCAGTTACTCCCCCGGGACAGGCCCAGCAGATACGCAGTATTTT.

V gene TRBV28 combines with J gene TRBJ1-2; 9 bases match TRBD1. The CDR3 sequence is 14 residues long. Unmatched junction bases numbered 12, after V lost 8 bases and J lost 8 bases. Germline V gene lookup returns CDR1 MDHEN and CDR2 SYDVKM. The CDR3 DNA is TGTGCCAGCCGAGGTACAGGGGGCGCGGAAGGCTACACCTTC. The encoded protein is CASRGTGGAEGYTF.

This clone showed up just a few times. Other DNA sequences in this specimen translate into the identical CDR3. The chain combines TRBV6-5 with TRBJ1-5, with TRBD1 as a possible D gene (6 bases). V was clipped by 7 bases and J by 4 bases, with 17 bases between them. This CDR3 has 15 amino acids. The V gene's germline CDR1 is MNHEY and CDR2 SVGAGI. The CDR3 loop is CASINTGQPNQPQHF. In DNA form, the CDR3 reads TGTGCCAGCATCAACACCGGACAGCCGAATCAGCCCCAGCATTTT.

The gene calls are TRBV23-1 and TRBJ2-7; no firm D call. TRBV23-1 qualifies as an ORF whose function is uncertain. CDR3 length equals 13 residues. The V and J ends lost 3 bases and 4 bases respectively, with 10 bases between them. CDR3 sequence reads: CASSQRQGYEQYF. The CDR3 nucleotides are TGCGCCAGCAGTCAGAGGCAAGGATACGAGCAGTACTTC.

The gene calls are TRBV9 and TRBJ1-6; D possibly corresponds to TRBD1 (5 bases). CDR3 size: 16 residues. The germline V and J ends were trimmed by 3 bases and 10 bases, with 20 bases remaining between them. The germline gives CDR1 SGDLS, CDR2 YYNGEE. In nucleotides, the CDR3 is TGTGCCAGCAGCGGAGGCCTCCGGGACGCGGGGTCACCCCTCCACTTT. This sequence encodes CASSGGLRDAGSPLHF.

The chain recombines TRBV7-6 with TRBJ1-4; 10 nucleotides line up with TRBD1. Unmatched junction bases numbered 9, after V lost 5 bases and J lost 3 bases. Germline CDR1 is SGHVS and CDR2 is FNYEAQ. The length of the CDR3 is 17 residues. DNA of the CDR3: TGTGCCAGCAGCGCCGGAGGGACAGGGGAATCTAATGAAAAACTGTTTTTT. This codes for CASSAGGTGESNEKLFF.

J is TRBJ1-2 and V is TRBV5-6, with TRBD1 matching over 7 bases. Trimming at V came to 4 bases and at J to 2 bases, leaving 5 bases not matched to a gene. Germline V gene sequence: CDR1 SGHDT, CDR2 YYEEEE. The CDR3 runs to 14 residues. The CDR3: CASSTSQGNYGYTF. The CDR3 DNA reads TGTGCCAGCAGCACCTCACAGGGGAACTATGGCTACACCTTC.

The chain has TRBV14 and TRBJ2-3; 9 nucleotides agree with TRBD2. This CDR3 region has 15 residues. The germline V gene has CDR1 SGHDN and CDR2 FVKESK. The junction had 2 bases not matched to a gene; V was cut back by 4 bases and J by 0 bases. The CDR3 coding sequence is TGTGCCAGCAGCCTAACTAGCGGGAGCACAGATACGCAGTATTTT. Amino acids: CASSLTSGSTDTQYF. Using reference TRBV14 and TRBJ2-3 for the parts outside the CDR3, the full variable domain is EAGVTQFPSHSVIEKGQTVTLRCDPISGHDNLYWYRRVMGKEIKFLLHFVKESKQDESGMPNNRFLAERTGGTYSTLKVQPAELEDSGVYFCASSLTSGSTDTQYFGPGTRLTVL.

This sequence joins TRBV7-2 and TRBJ2-7; tentatively, D is TRBD1 (5 bases). Germline V CDR1 and CDR2: SGHTA, FQGNSA. This CDR3 region has 14 residues. V gave up 5 bases and J gave up 2 bases, with 13 bases separating them. The CDR3 spells CASSLWGHTYEQYF. The CDR3 DNA sequence: TGTGCCAGCAGCCTATGGGGCCATACCTACGAGCAGTACTTC.

This rearrangement joins TRBV3-1 (or the pseudogene TRBV3-2) to TRBJ2-2; TRBD1 aligns across 9 bases. Trimming cost V 1 base and J 5 bases; bases outside gene matches: 11. The CDR3 covers 18 residues. The germline V gene encodes CDR1 LGHDT and CDR2 YNNKEL (reference sequence). CDR3 nucleotide sequence: TGTGCCAGCAGCCAAGGGGACAGGGTGAATTTCGGTACCGGGGAGCTGTTTTTT. Protein sequence: CASSQGDRVNFGTGELFF.

This sequence joins TRBV19 and TRBJ2-1; 15 positions agree with TRBD2. This CDR3 comprises 19 residues. The V gene's germline CDR1 is LNHDA and CDR2 SQIVND (reference sequence). Trimming took 7 bases from V and 0 from J; bases not matched to a gene: 10. The DNA for the CDR3 is TGTGCCAGTACCCATGGGACTAGCGGGGGGCCGAGCTCCTACAATGAGCAGTTCTTC. Amino acid sequence: CASTHGTSGGPSSYNEQFF.

CDR3 in amino acids: CAWSVPGGGYTF. The DNA for the CDR3 is TGTGCCTGGAGTGTTCCGGGAGGCGGCTACACCTTC. V usage is TRBV30 and J usage is TRBJ1-2; no firm D call. The CDR3 runs 12 residues. The germline gives CDR1 GTSNPN, CDR2 SVGIG (reference sequence). V lost 0 bases and J 8 bases, leaving 10 bases between the germline ends.

The genes are TRBV3-1 (or the pseudogene TRBV3-2) and TRBJ1-2; D unresolved. Between the trimmed V and J ends, which lost 1 base and 2 bases, there was a span of 8 bases. This CDR3 comprises 14 residues. Germline V gives CDR1 LGHDT, CDR2 YNNKEL (reference sequence). The CDR3: CASSQVSLNYGYTF. The DNA of the CDR3 is TGTGCCAGCAGCCAAGTTTCCTTAAACTATGGCTACACCTTC.

This clone was seen a single time. V is TRBV5-5 and J is TRBJ1-4, with 7 bases lining up with TRBD1. V was clipped by 3 bases and J by 4 bases; unmatched bases: 9. The CDR3 consists of 16 residues. The germline V gene has CDR1 SGHKS and CDR2 YYEKEE (reference sequence). The CDR3 loop reads CASSSTTGDNNEKLFF. The CDR3, as DNA: TGTGCCAGCAGCTCCACCACAGGGGACAATAATGAAAAACTGTTTTTT.

The chain employs TRBV10-3 and TRBJ2-5; 9 nucleotides agree with TRBD1. The CDR3 covers 16 residues. CDR1 is ENHRY, CDR2 SYGVKD, per germline. J lost 4 bases, V lost 7 bases, and 13 bases had no gene match. The CDR3 DNA sequence: TGTGCCATCATTCACCTACACGGGACAGGGCGAGAGACCCAGTACTTC. It encodes CAIIHLHGTGRETQYF.

The genes are TRBV19 and TRBJ1-1; 7 bases fit TRBD1. Per germline, CDR1 LNHDA and CDR2 SQIVND (reference sequence). This CDR3 has 16 residues. V lost 6 bases to trimming and J lost 0 bases; unmatched junction nucleotides: 10. CDR3 bases: TGTGCCAGTAGCCGAACGCCGGGACAGCTGAACACTGAAGCTTTCTTT. The encoded protein is CASSRTPGQLNTEAFF. The variable domain in full, with the rest retrieved from reference TRBV19 and TRBJ1-1, is DGGITQSPKYLFRKEGQNVTLSCEQNLNHDAMYWYRQDPGQGLRLIYYSQIVNDFQKGDIAEGYSVSREKKESFPLTVTSAQKNPTAFYLCASSRTPGQLNTEAFFGQGTRLTVV.